This TCR beta chain was sequenced in a study of blood T cell repertoires in COVID-19. Original processing notes: By means of reference gene primer amplification, nucleated cell counts were estimated. TCRdb keeps only in-frame clones here, not all; method: immunoSEQ multiplex PCR. The V and J calls and clone size were taken over from that table, and D and trimming were inferred from the DNA. The sample has about 180,000 clones, around four fifths seen once. The receptor was isolated from a woman in her forties with COVID-19, enrolled during active disease. Sequencing used peripheral blood.

As DNA, the CDR3 is TGTGCCACCAGCGGCGGACAGGGGGGGAATCAGCCCCAGCATTTT. Its translation: CATSGGQGGNQPQHF. The chain links TRBV15 to TRBJ1-5; 10 bases match TRBD1. The CDR3 spans 15 residues. V lost 5 bases, J lost 4 bases, and 5 bases stayed unmatched. The V gene's germline CDR1 is LNHNV and CDR2 YYDKDF (reference sequence).